The 24 T cell receptor beta chains presented below share a single source sample, sequenced in a study of OX40 agonist ivuxolimab in advanced cancers. This table comes from immunoSEQ multiplex PCR, and its TCRdb copy is limited to in-frame clones, with some not included. The table records some 100,000 clones, approximately 81% of them present only once. The material sequenced was CD4+ or CD8+ T cells sorted from blood, taken in a trial of the OX40 agonist ivuxolimab. These receptors all come from an adult with an advanced solid tumor such as melanoma, head and neck, liver or kidney cancer.

The count of this clone is one. The gene calls are TRBV30 and TRBJ2-7, with 7 nucleotides matching TRBD1. V shed 5 bases and J 6 bases; nucleotides not matched to a gene: 10. The CDR3 contains 13 residues. Germline values: CDR1 GTSNPN, CDR2 SVGIG (reference sequence). CDR3 nucleotides: TGTGCCTGGGCACAGGGGCAACTACGCGAGCAGTACTTC. Protein sequence: CAWAQGQLREQYF.

The chain uses TRBV30 and TRBJ1-1; possible D gene TRBD1, 5 bases. The CDR3 is 13 residues long. Germline CDR1 reads GTSNPN; CDR2 reads SVGIG (reference sequence). V was pared by 4 bases and J by 3 bases, with 12 bases between. CDR3 sequence reads: CAWTRGADTEAFF. The DNA for the CDR3 is TGTGCCTGGACTCGGGGCGCAGACACTGAAGCTTTCTTT.

The rearrangement joins TRBV7-2 to TRBJ1-2; 7 nucleotides agree with TRBD1. This CDR3 spans 14 amino acids. CDR1 and CDR2 (germline): SGHTA, FQGNSA. V trimming: 1 base; J trimming: 3 bases; junction bases outside the gene matches: 2. The CDR3 nucleotides are TGTGCCAGCAGCTTAGGAGGGGGCGACTATGGCTACACCTTC. This gives the protein CASSLGGGDYGYTF. Filled out from reference TRBV7-2 and TRBJ1-2, the complete variable domain reads GAGVSQSPSNKVTEKGKDVELRCDPISGHTALYWYRQSLGQGLEFLIYFQGNSAPDKSGLPSDRFSAERTGGSVSTLTIQRTQQEDSAVYLCASSLGGGDYGYTFGSGTRLTVV.

This clone came up once. This sequence joins TRBV7-2 and TRBJ1-6; D ambiguous. The germline gives CDR1 SGHTA, CDR2 FQGNSA. Trimming stripped 8 bases from V and 2 bases from J, with 13 bases between. This CDR3 region has 15 residues. CDR3 sequence (DNA): TGTGCCAGCGGATTAAGTACCACCTATAATTCACCCCTCCACTTT. Residues: CASGLSTTYNSPLHF.

This chain uses TRBV7-2 with TRBJ2-3; D unresolved. With 1 base removed from V and 5 bases from J, the gap between germline ends came to 4 bases. This CDR3 spans 12 amino acids. Per germline, CDR1 SGHTA and CDR2 FQGNSA. The CDR3 bases are TGTGCCAGCAGCTTAGAAAGAGATACGCAGTATTTT. Protein: CASSLERDTQYF. The whole variable domain, filled in from reference TRBV7-2 and TRBJ2-3, reads GAGVSQSPSNKVTEKGKDVELRCDPISGHTALYWYRQSLGQGLEFLIYFQGNSAPDKSGLPSDRFSAERTGGSVSTLTIQRTQQEDSAVYLCASSLERDTQYFGPGTRLTVL.

This clone was counted once. The rearrangement joins TRBV5-4 to TRBJ1-5, with D perhaps TRBD1 (6 bases). Trimming removed 3 bases from V and 2 bases from J, with 12 bases in between. Germline loops: CDR1 SGHNT, CDR2 YYREEE (reference sequence). This CDR3 contains 15 residues. Written as DNA, the CDR3 is TGTGCCAGCAGCTCCAGGGAGGGGGGCAATCAGCCCCAGCATTTT. Encoded protein: CASSSREGGNQPQHF. Combining the CDR3 with reference TRBV5-4 and TRBJ1-5 gives the whole variable domain ETGVTQSPTHLIKTRGQQVTLRCSSQSGHNTVSWYQQALGQGPQFIFQYYREEENGRGNFPPRFSGLQFPNYSSELNVNALELDDSALYLCASSSREGGNQPQHFGDGTRLSIL.

This clone was observed a single time. The chain combines TRBV6-5 with TRBJ1-1; no definite D call. V was shortened by 5 bases and J by 1 base, with 14 bases between the two germline ends. The CDR3 length is 15 residues. Germline V gene data show CDR1 as MNHEY and CDR2 as SVGAGI. The CDR3, as DNA: TGTGCCAGCAGTCTTTCGTGGACCGAGAACACTGAAGCTTTCTTT. Protein: CASSLSWTENTEAFF.

This CDR3 is CASSQEGWGTTEAFF. The CDR3, as DNA: TGTGCCAGCAGCCAAGAGGGTTGGGGTACCACTGAAGCTTTCTTT. The chain employs TRBV7-2 and TRBJ1-1; D unresolved. Germline V CDR1 and CDR2: SGHTA, FQGNSA. V dropped 5 bases and J dropped 4 bases, with 17 bases sitting between them. This CDR3 spans 15 amino acids.

This clone has only one observation. V is TRBV11-2 and J is TRBJ2-1; 7 bases are a match to TRBD1. The germline CDR1 and CDR2 sequences are SGHAT and FQNNGV. Trimming took 5 bases from V and 0 from J; bases not matched to a gene: 4. The CDR3 contains 15 residues. The CDR3 DNA follows: TGTGCCAGCAGCCGGGACAGCCCCTCCTACAATGAGCAGTTCTTC. Protein product: CASSRDSPSYNEQFF. Drawing the rest from reference TRBV11-2 and TRBJ2-1, the complete variable domain is EAGVAQSPRYKIIEKRQSVAFWCNPISGHATLYWYQQILGQGPKLLIQFQNNGVVDDSQLPKDRFSAERLKGVDSTLKIQPAKLEDSAVYLCASSRDSPSYNEQFFGPGTRLTVL.

The chain combines TRBV7-2 with TRBJ2-2, with no clear D. V was pared by 5 bases and J by 5 bases, with 15 bases between. The CDR3 consists of 15 residues. CDR1 and CDR2 (germline): SGHTA, FQGNSA. CDR3 residues: CASSANPVVTGELFF. The DNA of the CDR3 is TGTGCCAGCAGCGCCAACCCAGTAGTAACCGGGGAGCTGTTTTTT.

The rearrangement links TRBV19 to TRBJ2-4; 10 positions agree with TRBD1. Germline values: CDR1 LNHDA, CDR2 SQIVND (reference sequence). V trimming: 5 bases; J trimming: 2 bases; junction bases outside the gene matches: 12. The CDR3 runs 18 residues. This chain's CDR3 is CASSVLSGTGVSKNIQYF. CDR3 DNA sequence: TGTGCCAGTAGTGTCCTGTCCGGGACAGGGGTTTCCAAAAACATTCAGTACTTC.

This chain uses TRBV7-2 with TRBJ2-2; 8 bases match TRBD1. V shed 5 bases and J 5 bases; nucleotides not matched to a gene: 10. Germline V gene sequence: CDR1 SGHTA, CDR2 FQGNSA. The CDR3 sequence is 16 residues long. The CDR3 reads CASSPRQGWETGELFF. The CDR3, as DNA: TGTGCCAGCAGCCCTAGACAGGGGTGGGAGACCGGGGAGCTGTTTTTT.

A word on this clone: The same CDR3 can be traced to other DNA sequences in this sample. The chain combines TRBV13 with TRBJ1-4, with no clear D. Germline V gene data show CDR1 as PRHDT and CDR2 as FYEKMQ (reference sequence). V was trimmed by 2 bases and J by 5 bases, leaving 3 bases between them. The CDR3 spans 12 residues. CDR3 bases: TGTGCCAGCAGCTTACGCAATGAAAAACTGTTTTTT. Encoded protein: CASSLRNEKLFF.

The CDR3 sequence: CASSLDIMNTEAFF. Here the CDR3 DNA reads TGCGCCAGCAGCTTGGACATAATGAACACTGAAGCTTTCTTT. The chain couples TRBV5-1 to TRBJ1-1; D unclear. With 0 bases removed from V and 0 bases from J, the gap between germline ends came to 6 bases. CDR3 length equals 14 residues. The V gene's germline CDR1 is SGHRS and CDR2 YFSETQ.

The CDR3 protein is CASSFYRAGANVLTF. The DNA for the CDR3 is TGCGCCAGCAGCTTTTACAGGGCTGGGGCCAACGTCCTGACTTTC. The chain couples TRBV5-1 to TRBJ2-6, with D possibly matching TRBD1 (6 bases). The CDR3 has 15 amino acids. With 2 bases removed from V and 2 bases from J, the gap between germline ends came to 8 bases. Germline lookup yields CDR1 SGHRS and CDR2 YFSETQ.

The V and J genes are TRBV5-4 and TRBJ2-3; 9 bases map to TRBD2. The CDR3 runs to 15 residues. The germline V gene encodes CDR1 SGHNT and CDR2 YYREEE (reference sequence). Trimming cost V 3 bases and J 2 bases; bases outside gene matches: 4. The CDR3, as DNA: TGTGCCAGCAGCTGGAGCGGGGGGTACACAGATACGCAGTATTTT. Its protein product is CASSWSGGYTDTQYF.

The genes are TRBV11-2 and TRBJ2-7; 7 bases are shared with TRBD2. The length of the CDR3 is 15 residues. The germline V gene has CDR1 SGHAT and CDR2 FQNNGV. The CDR3 nucleotides read TGTGCCAGCAGCTACTCGACTAGCCCCTCCAACGAGCAGTACGTC. It is translated as CASSYSTSPSNEQYV.

This rearrangement joins TRBV30 to TRBJ1-2, with TRBD1 matching over 7 bases. The CDR3 is 13 residues long. V lost 5 bases and J lost 2; bases outside the gene matches: 5. From germline, CDR1 is GTSNPN and CDR2 SVGIG (reference sequence). CDR3 loop: CAWGTERNYGYTF. Written as DNA, the CDR3 is TGTGCCTGGGGGACAGAAAGAAACTATGGCTACACCTTC. Complete variable domain (other parts from reference TRBV30 and TRBJ1-2): SQTIHQWPATLVQPVGSPLSLECTVEGTSNPNLYWYRQAAGRGLQLLFYSVGIGQISSEVPQNLSASRPQDRQFILSSKKLLLSDSGFYLCAWGTERNYGYTFGSGTRLTVV.

This chain uses TRBV7-9 with TRBJ1-3; TRBD1 aligns across 7 bases. Trimming removed 1 base from V and 0 bases from J; junction bases left unmatched: 9. The CDR3 totals 18 residues. Per germline, CDR1 SEHNR and CDR2 FQNEAQ (reference sequence). The CDR3 is CASSLGSLTGTSGNTIYF. CDR3 DNA sequence: TGTGCCAGCAGCTTAGGTAGTCTGACAGGGACCTCTGGAAACACCATATATTTT.

The CDR3 is CASSPAGRYNSPLHF. Here the CDR3 DNA reads TGTGCCAGCAGCCCAGCGGGCCGCTATAATTCACCCCTCCACTTT. The chain couples TRBV7-2 to TRBJ1-6, with D unresolved. The V end was cut by 5 bases, the J end by 3 bases, with 11 bases between. Germline V gene lookup returns CDR1 SGHTA and CDR2 FQGNSA. The CDR3 totals 15 residues.

The chain employs TRBV19 and TRBJ1-1; possible D gene TRBD1, 5 bases. Trimming pared 4 bases from V and 3 bases from J, leaving 9 bases between. Germline CDR1 reads LNHDA; CDR2 reads SQIVND (reference sequence). This CDR3 contains 13 residues. CDR3 loop: CASSTGHDTEAFF. The DNA for the CDR3 is TGTGCCAGTAGTACAGGGCATGACACTGAAGCTTTCTTT.

In this sample, this clone turned up once. The chain combines TRBV5-8 with TRBJ1-5, with TRBD1 as a possible D gene (5 bases). CDR1 and CDR2 from the germline V gene are SGHTS and YDEGEE. The CDR3 has 16 residues. Trimming removed 1 base from V and 6 bases from J, with 17 bases in between. CDR3 in DNA: TGTGCCAGCAGCTTGAAGGCCGGGGCAGGCGGTCAGCCCCAGCATTTT. Protein product: CASSLKAGAGGQPQHF.

The rearrangement links TRBV11-2 to TRBJ1-1; D remains ambiguous. This CDR3 is built from 14 residues. Looked up from germline, CDR1 is SGHAT and CDR2 is FQNNGV. Trimming removed 0 bases at V and 1 base at J, with 6 bases between. The CDR3, as DNA: TGTGCCAGCAGCTTAGAGCTTCGGAACACTGAAGCTTTCTTT. It yields the protein CASSLELRNTEAFF.

In this sample, this clone turned up once. The chain has TRBV28 and TRBJ1-2; D is uncertain. Per the germline V gene, CDR1 is MDHEN and CDR2 is SYDVKM. V dropped 6 bases and J dropped 4 bases, with 24 bases sitting between them. The CDR3 runs to 17 residues. CDR3 protein: CASRSPGGQKSFYGYTF. The CDR3 DNA sequence: TGTGCCAGCAGGTCCCCCGGAGGGCAGAAGAGCTTCTATGGCTACACCTTC.